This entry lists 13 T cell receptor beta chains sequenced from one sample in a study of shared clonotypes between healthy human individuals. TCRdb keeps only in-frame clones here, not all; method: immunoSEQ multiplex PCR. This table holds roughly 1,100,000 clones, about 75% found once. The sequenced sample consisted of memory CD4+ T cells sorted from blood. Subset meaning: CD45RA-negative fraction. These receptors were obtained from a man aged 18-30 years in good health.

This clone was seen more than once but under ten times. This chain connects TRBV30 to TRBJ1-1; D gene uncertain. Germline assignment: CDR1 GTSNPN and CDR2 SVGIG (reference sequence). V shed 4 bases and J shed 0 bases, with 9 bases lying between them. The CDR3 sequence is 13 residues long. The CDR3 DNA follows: TGTGCCTGGAAACTGGACTTGAACACTGAAGCTTTCTTT. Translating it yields CAWKLDLNTEAFF.

CDR3 loop: CASSDWTGTGNTIYF. The CDR3 DNA follows: TGTGCCAGCAGTGACTGGACAGGGACTGGAAACACCATATATTTT. This chain connects TRBV6-1 to TRBJ1-3; 8 bases line up with TRBD1. Germline V gives CDR1 MNHNS, CDR2 SASEGT. Trimming took 3 bases from V and 2 from J; bases not matched to a gene: 3. CDR3 length equals 15 residues.

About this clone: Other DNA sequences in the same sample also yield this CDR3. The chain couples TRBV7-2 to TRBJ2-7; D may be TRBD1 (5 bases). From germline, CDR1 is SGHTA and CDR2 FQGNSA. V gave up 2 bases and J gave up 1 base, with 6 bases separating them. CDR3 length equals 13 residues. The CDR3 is CASSLRGSYEQYF. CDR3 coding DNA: TGTGCCAGCAGCTTAAGGGGATCCTACGAGCAGTACTTC.

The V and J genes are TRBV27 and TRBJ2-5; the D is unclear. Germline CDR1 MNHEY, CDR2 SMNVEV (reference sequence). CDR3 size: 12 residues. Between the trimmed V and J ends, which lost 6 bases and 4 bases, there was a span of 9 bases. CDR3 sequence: CASSQLGETQYF. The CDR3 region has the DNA TGTGCCAGCAGCCAATTGGGAGAGACCCAGTACTTC.

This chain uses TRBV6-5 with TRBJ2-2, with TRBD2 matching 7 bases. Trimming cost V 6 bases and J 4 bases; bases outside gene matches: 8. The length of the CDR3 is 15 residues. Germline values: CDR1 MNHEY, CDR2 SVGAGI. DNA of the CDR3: TGTGCCAGCAGGGGAGGGGCTATTTCCACCGGGGAGCTGTTTTTT. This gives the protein CASRGGAISTGELFF.

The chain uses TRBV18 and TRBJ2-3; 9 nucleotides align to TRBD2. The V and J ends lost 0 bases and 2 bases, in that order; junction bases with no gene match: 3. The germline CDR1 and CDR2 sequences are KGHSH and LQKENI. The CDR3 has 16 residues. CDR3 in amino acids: CASSPPGLAATDTQYF. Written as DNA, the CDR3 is TGTGCCAGCTCACCACCGGGACTAGCAGCCACAGATACGCAGTATTTT.

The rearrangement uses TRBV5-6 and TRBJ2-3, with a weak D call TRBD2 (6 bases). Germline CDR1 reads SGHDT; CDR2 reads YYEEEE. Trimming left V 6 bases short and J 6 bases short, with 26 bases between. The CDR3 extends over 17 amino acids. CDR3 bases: TGTGCCAGCAACTTAGAGTATCGCGGGACTCTCAGGGATACGCAGTATTTT. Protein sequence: CASNLEYRGTLRDTQYF.

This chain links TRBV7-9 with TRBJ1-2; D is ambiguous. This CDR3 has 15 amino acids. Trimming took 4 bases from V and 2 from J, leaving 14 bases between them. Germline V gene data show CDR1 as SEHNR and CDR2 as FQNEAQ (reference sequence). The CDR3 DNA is TGTGCCAGCAGCTCGGGAGGACGGAGAAACTATGGCTACACCTTC. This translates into CASSSGGRRNYGYTF.

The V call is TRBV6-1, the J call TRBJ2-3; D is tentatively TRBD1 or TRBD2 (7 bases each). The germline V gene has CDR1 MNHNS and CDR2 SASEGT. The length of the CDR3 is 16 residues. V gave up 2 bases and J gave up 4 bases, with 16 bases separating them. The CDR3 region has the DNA TGTGCCAGCAGTGAATCAGGGGGGGGCCGATCAGATACGCAGTATTTT. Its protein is CASSESGGGRSDTQYF.

The CDR3 DNA is TGTGCCAGCAGCTCCTCAGGGGGCGAGAGCTCCTACGAGCAGTACTTC. As protein: CASSSSGGESSYEQYF. This chain joins TRBV11-3 and TRBJ2-7; 8 positions agree with TRBD1. With 4 bases clipped from V and 0 bases from J, the junction kept 8 bases outside the gene matches. The germline CDR1 and CDR2 sequences are SGHNT and YENEEA. The CDR3 is 16 amino acids.

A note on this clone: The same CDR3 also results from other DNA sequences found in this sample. CDR3 protein: CASSLGSTNEKLFF. Here the CDR3 DNA reads TGCGCCAGCAGCTTGGGTTCAACTAATGAAAAACTGTTTTTT. The chain combines TRBV5-1 with TRBJ1-4; D call uncertain. Trimming cost V 0 bases and J 0 bases, with 3 bases left between them. Germline V lookup: CDR1 SGHRS, CDR2 YFSETQ. The CDR3 sequence is 14 residues long.

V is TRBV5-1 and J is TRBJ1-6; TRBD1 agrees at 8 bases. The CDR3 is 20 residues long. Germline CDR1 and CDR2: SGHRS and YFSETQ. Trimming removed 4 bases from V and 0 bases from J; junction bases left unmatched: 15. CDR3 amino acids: CASSRVSGTGRSSYNSPLHF. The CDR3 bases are TGCGCCAGCAGCCGAGTGTCCGGGACAGGCCGTAGCTCCTATAATTCACCCCTCCACTTT.

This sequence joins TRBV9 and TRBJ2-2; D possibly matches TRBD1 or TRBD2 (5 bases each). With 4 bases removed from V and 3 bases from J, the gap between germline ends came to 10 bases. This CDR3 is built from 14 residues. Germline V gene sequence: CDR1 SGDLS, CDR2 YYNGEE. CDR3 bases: TGTGCCAGCAGCCCCCGAGGGGACACCGGGGAGCTGTTTTTT. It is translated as CASSPRGDTGELFF.